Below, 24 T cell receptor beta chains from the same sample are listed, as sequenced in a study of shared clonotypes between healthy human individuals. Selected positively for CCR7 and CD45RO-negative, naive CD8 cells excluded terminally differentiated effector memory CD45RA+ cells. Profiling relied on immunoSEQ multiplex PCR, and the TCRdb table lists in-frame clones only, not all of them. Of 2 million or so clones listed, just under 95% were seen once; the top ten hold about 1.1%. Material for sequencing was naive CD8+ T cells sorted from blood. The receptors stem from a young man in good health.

The CDR3 here is CASSSRSGRVFRDTQYF. DNA of the CDR3: TGTGCCAGCAGCTCCCGTAGCGGGAGGGTGTTTAGGGATACGCAGTATTTT. The chain recombines TRBV7-2 with TRBJ2-3; 11 bases match TRBD2. Germline loops: CDR1 SGHTA, CDR2 FQGNSA. With V trimmed by 4 bases and J by 6 bases, 12 bases remained unmatched. The CDR3 has 17 residues. Based on the CDR3 plus reference TRBV7-2 and TRBJ2-3, the full variable domain is GAGVSQSPSNKVTEKGKDVELRCDPISGHTALYWYRQSLGQGLEFLIYFQGNSAPDKSGLPSDRFSAERTGGSVSTLTIQRTQQEDSAVYLCASSSRSGRVFRDTQYFGPGTRLTVL.

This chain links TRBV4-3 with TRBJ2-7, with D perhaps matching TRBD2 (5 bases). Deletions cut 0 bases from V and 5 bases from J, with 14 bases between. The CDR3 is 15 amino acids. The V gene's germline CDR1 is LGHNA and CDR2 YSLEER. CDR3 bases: TGCGCCAGCAGCCAAGATTATGAGGGTTTCAACGAGCAGTACTTC. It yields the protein CASSQDYEGFNEQYF.

CDR3 bases: TGTGCCAGCAGCTTGTTCGGTAGCGGGGACGAGCAGTACTTC. Translating gives CASSLFGSGDEQYF. The chain recombines TRBV5-8 with TRBJ2-7; TRBD2 agrees at 8 bases. V dropped 1 base and J dropped 5; count of bases not matched to a gene: 5. The CDR3 runs 14 residues. The germline gives CDR1 SGHTS, CDR2 YDEGEE.

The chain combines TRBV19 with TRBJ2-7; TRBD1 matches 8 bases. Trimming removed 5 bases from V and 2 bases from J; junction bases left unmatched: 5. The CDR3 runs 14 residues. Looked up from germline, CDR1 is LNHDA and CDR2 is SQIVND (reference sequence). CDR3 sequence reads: CASSPTDRAYEQYF. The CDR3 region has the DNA TGTGCCAGTAGTCCGACGGACAGGGCCTACGAGCAGTACTTC.

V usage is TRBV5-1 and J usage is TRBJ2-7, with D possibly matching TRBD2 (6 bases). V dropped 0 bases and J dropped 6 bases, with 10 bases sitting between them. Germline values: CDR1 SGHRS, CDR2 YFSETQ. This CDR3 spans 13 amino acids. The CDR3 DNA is TGCGCCAGCAGCTTGGTCGGAGGGCCCGAGCAGTACTTC. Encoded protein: CASSLVGGPEQYF. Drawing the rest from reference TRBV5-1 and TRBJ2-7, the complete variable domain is KAGVTQTPRYLIKTRGQQVTLSCSPISGHRSVSWYQQTPGQGLQFLFEYFSETQRNKGNFPGRFSGRQFSNSRSEMNVSTLELGDSALYLCASSLVGGPEQYFGPGTRLTVT.

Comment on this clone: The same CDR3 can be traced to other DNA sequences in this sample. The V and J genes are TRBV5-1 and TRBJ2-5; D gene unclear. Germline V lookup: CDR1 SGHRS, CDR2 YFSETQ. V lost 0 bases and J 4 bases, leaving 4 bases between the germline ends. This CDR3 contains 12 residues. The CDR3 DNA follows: TGCGCCAGCAGCTTGGAACTAGAGACCCAGTACTTC. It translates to CASSLELETQYF.

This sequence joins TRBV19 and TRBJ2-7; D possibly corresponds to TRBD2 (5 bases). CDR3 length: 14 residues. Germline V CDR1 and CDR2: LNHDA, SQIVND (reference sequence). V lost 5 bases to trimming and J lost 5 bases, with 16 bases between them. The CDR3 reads CASSPTVGRDEQYF. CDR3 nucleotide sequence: TGTGCCAGTAGTCCTACCGTAGGGAGAGACGAGCAGTACTTC.

The CDR3 DNA is TGTGCCAGCAGCTTAGAGAGGTTTTCAACCACAGATACGCAGTATTTT. Residues: CASSLERFSTTDTQYF. This chain uses TRBV7-6 with TRBJ2-3, with D uncertain. Trimming shortened V by 1 base and J by 2 bases, and 13 bases separated the two germline ends. The V gene's germline CDR1 is SGHVS and CDR2 FNYEAQ. The CDR3 runs to 16 residues.

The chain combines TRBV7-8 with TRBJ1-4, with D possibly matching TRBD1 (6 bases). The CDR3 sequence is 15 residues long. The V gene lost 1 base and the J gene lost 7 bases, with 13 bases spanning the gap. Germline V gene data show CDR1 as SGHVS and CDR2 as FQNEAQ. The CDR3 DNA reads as TGTGCCAGCAGCTTAGAGCCGGACAGTGGTGAAAAACTGTTTTTT. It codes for CASSLEPDSGEKLFF.

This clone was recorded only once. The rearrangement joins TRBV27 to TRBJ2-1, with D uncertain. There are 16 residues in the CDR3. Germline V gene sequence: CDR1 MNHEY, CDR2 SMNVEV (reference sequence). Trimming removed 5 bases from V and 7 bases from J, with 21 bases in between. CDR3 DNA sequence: TGTGCCAGCAGTCCAACTGCCCGGGCTAGATGGAATGAGCAGTTCTTC. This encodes CASSPTARARWNEQFF.

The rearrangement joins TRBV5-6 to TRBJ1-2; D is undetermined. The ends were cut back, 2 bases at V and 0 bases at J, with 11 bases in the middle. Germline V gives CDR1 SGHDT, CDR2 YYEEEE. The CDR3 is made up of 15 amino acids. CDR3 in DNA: TGTGCCAGCAGCTTCGTTACAGCCTCTAACTATGGCTACACCTTC. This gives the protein CASSFVTASNYGYTF.

CDR3 bases: TGCGCCAGCAGCCATGATTCCGGGACAGGCCTTGAGCAGTACTTC. Translated, it gives CASSHDSGTGLEQYF. The V and J genes are TRBV4-1 and TRBJ2-7; 8 bases align to TRBD1. CDR1 and CDR2 (germline): MGHRA, YSYEKL. The CDR3 extends over 15 amino acids. V was pared by 3 bases and J by 7 bases, with 11 bases of the junction left unmatched.

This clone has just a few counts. The CDR3 protein is CASSQDGTEETQYF. Written as DNA, the CDR3 is TGCGCCAGCAGCCAAGATGGGACAGAAGAGACCCAGTACTTC. This chain uses TRBV4-3 with TRBJ2-5, with TRBD1 matching 7 bases. V shed 0 bases and J 3 bases; nucleotides not matched to a gene: 1. This CDR3 contains 14 residues. Germline assignment: CDR1 LGHNA and CDR2 YSLEER.

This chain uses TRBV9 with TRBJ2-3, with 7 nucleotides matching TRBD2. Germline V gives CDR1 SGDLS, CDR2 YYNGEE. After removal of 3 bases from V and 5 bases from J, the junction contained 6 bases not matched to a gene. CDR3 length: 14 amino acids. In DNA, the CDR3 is TGTGCCAGCAGCGGCGGGAGTTTGGGAGATACGCAGTATTTT. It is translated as CASSGGSLGDTQYF.

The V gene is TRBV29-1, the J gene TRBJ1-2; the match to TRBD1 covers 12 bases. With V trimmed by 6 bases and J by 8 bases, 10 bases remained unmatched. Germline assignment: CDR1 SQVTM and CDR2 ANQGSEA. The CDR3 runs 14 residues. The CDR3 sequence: CSVTLGQGAQGYTF. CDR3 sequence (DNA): TGCAGCGTCACCCTGGGACAGGGGGCGCAGGGCTACACCTTC. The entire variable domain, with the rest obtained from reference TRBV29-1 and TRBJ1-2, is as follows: SAVISQKPSRDICQRGTSLTIQCQVDSQVTMMFWYRQQPGQSLTLIATANQGSEATYESGFVIDKFPISRPNLTFSTLTVSNMSPEDSSIYLCSVTLGQGAQGYTFGSGTRLTVV.

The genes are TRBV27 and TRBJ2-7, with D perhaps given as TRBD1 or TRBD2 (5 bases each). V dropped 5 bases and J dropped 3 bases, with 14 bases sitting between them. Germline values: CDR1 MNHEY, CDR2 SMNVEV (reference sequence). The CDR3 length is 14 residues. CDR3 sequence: CASSMGDGNYEQYF. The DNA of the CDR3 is TGTGCCAGCAGTATGGGGGACGGGAACTACGAGCAGTACTTC.

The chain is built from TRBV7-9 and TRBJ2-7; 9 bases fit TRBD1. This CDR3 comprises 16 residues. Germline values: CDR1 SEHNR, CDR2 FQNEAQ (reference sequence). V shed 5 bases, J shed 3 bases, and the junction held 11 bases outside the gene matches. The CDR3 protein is CASSTTTGQGLYEQYF. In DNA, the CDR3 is TGTGCCAGCAGCACCACTACGGGACAGGGTCTCTACGAGCAGTACTTC.

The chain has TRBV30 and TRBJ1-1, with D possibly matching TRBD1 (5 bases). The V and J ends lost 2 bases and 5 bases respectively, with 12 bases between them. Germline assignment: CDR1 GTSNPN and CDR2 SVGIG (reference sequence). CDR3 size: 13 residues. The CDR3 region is CAWSWDQGTEAFF. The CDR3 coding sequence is TGTGCCTGGAGTTGGGACCAGGGAACTGAAGCTTTCTTT.

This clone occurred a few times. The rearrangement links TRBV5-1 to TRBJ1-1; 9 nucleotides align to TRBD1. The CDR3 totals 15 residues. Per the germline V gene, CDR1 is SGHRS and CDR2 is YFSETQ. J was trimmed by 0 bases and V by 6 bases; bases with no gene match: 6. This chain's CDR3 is CASTRTGAMNTEAFF. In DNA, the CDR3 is TGCGCCAGCACACGGACAGGGGCCATGAACACTGAAGCTTTCTTT.

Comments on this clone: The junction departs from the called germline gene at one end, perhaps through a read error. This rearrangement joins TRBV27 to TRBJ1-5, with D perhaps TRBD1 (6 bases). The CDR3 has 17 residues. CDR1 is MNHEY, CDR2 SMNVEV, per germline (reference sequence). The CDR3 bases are TGTGCCAGCAGTTTGGATGCCCAGGGGACGGGCAATAAGCCCCAGCATTTT. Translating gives CASSLDAQGTGNKPQHF.

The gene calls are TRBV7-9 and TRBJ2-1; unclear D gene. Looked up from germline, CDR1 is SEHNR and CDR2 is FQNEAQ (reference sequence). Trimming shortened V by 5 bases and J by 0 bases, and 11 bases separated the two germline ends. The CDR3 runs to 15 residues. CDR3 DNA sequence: TGTGCCAGCAGCCCCCAGTACTTCTCCTACAATGAGCAGTTCTTC. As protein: CASSPQYFSYNEQFF. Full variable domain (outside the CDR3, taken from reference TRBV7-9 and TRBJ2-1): DTGVSQNPRHKITKRGQNVTFRCDPISEHNRLYWYRQTLGQGPEFLTYFQNEAQLEKSRLLSDRFSAERPKGSFSTLEIQRTEQGDSAMYLCASSPQYFSYNEQFFGPGTRLTVL.

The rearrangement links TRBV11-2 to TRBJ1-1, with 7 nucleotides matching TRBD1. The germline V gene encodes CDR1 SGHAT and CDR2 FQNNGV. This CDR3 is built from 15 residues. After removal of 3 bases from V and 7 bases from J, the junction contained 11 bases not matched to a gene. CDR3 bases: TGTGCCAGCAGCTTCGAGGGGCAGGGGGTAAATGAAGCTTTCTTT. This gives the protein CASSFEGQGVNEAFF.

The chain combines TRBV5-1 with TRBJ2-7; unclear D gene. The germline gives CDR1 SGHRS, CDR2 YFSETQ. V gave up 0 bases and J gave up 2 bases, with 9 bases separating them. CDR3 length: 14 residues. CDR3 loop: CASSLADLTYEQYF. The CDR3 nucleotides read TGCGCCAGCAGCTTGGCGGATCTAACCTACGAGCAGTACTTC.

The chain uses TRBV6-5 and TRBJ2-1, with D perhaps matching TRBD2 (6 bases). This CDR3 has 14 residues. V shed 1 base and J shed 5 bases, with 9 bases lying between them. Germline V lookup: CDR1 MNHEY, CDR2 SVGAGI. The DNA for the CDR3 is TGTGCCAGCAGTTACTACGGGAGCCACAATGAGCAGTTCTTC. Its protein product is CASSYYGSHNEQFF.